This T cell receptor (beta chain) was captured by sequencing in a study of low-dose radiotherapy and immunotherapy resistance in tumors. Across the study: Radiation delivery to Cohort 1 consisted of 0.5 Gy per fraction every 2 weeks, summing to 6.5 Gy. Doses delivered to Cohort 2 were 1 Gy per fraction every two weeks, amounting to 13 Gy over 26 weeks. Cyclophosphamide infusions of 200 mg/m2 came every two weeks, one day before radiation-immunotherapy.

Indicated time point: after trial treatment. Described treatment: LDRT plus nivolumab, ipilimumab, low-dose cyclophosphamide and aspirin (RACIN trial). cDNA synthesis used a TRAV/TRBV-specific primer set for both chains. Using a constant-region primer together with a V-primer adapter, TCRs were subjected to 15 to 25 PCR cycles of amplification. TCRdb recomputed calls from the reads with MiXCR, one row per CDR3 protein. The table includes 95,000 to 100,000 distinct CDR3 sequences, less than 25% detected once. This clonotype was seen many times. Trimming took off 4 bases at V and 6 bases at J, with 12 bases between the two ends. CDR3 length equals 12 residues. Per the germline V gene, CDR1 is SQVTM and CDR2 is ANQGSEA.

The sample consisted of PBMCs, taken after low-dose radiotherapy plus immunotherapy. The chain combines TRBV29-1 with TRBJ1-1; D unresolved. This sequence originates from a male donor with prostate cancer. CDR3 region: CSVGQAGSEAFF. For the CDR3, the DNA is TGCAGCGTTGGGCAGGCGGGATCTGAAGCTTTCTTT.